This entry concerns a single T cell receptor (beta chain). This sample was included in a study of Tregs in tolerant kidney transplant recipients. Unstimulated regulatory T cells (CD4+CD25+CD127-), CD4+CD25- non-regulatory cells, CD4 and CD8 cells were FACS-sorted from thawed PBMCs. This CDR3 comprises 14 residues. V lost 4 bases and J 4 bases, leaving 10 bases between the germline ends. Germline CDR1 is MNHNS and CDR2 is SASEGT. Clones were sequenced by immunoSEQ multiplex PCR, and TCRdb holds only the in-frame ones, with some missing. The table records about 94,000 clones, roughly 93% of them present only once.

The chain recombines TRBV6-1 with TRBJ2-2, with D perhaps matching TRBD1 (5 bases). The sequencing used CD4+ T cells from blood, collected before the transplant. The clonotype comes from a human donor who received a combined kidney and bone marrow transplant. CDR3 sequence: CASSATVTTGELFF. CDR3 DNA sequence: TGTGCCAGCAGTGCGACAGTTACCACCGGGGAGCTGTTTTTT.